Listed here are 8 T cell receptor beta chains from one sample, sequenced in a study of cytomegalovirus exposure and HLA in healthy donors. The PCR employed 60 Vbeta primers together with 13 Jbeta primers. Libraries were prepared by immunoSEQ multiplex PCR; TCRdb keeps only in-frame clonotypes and omits some of them. The sample records around 150,000 clones, roughly 84% being singletons. Sequencing input: PBMCs. The source is a woman aged 18-29 years in good health and CMV-seronegative.

The rearrangement joins TRBV11-2 to TRBJ2-7, with 8 positions matching TRBD2. CDR1 and CDR2 from the germline V gene are SGHAT and FQNNGV. The length of the CDR3 is 14 residues. After removal of 5 bases from V and 3 bases from J, the junction contained 6 bases not matched to a gene. The DNA for the CDR3 is TGTGCCAGCAGCACCGTCGGGGGGGTCTACGAGCAGTACTTC. Its translation is CASSTVGGVYEQYF.

The sample holds a few counts of this clone. The chain recombines TRBV27 with TRBJ1-1, with D hard to call. Germline loops: CDR1 MNHEY, CDR2 SMNVEV (reference sequence). The CDR3 totals 13 residues. Trimming stripped 3 bases from V and 0 bases from J, with 5 bases between. In DNA form, the CDR3 reads TGTGCCAGCAGTTTTGTTATGAACACTGAAGCTTTCTTT. Its translation: CASSFVMNTEAFF.

This chain joins TRBV7-6 and TRBJ1-5; weak D call: TRBD1 (5 bases). The CDR3 extends over 12 amino acids. The germline CDR1 and CDR2 sequences are SGHVS and FNYEAQ. The V end lost 6 bases, the J end lost 11 bases, and 14 bases lay between the germline ends. The CDR3 region has the DNA TGTGCCAGCAGTCCCGGTGGGGGGACCCAGCATTTT. It yields the protein CASSPGGGTQHF.

V is TRBV28 and J is TRBJ2-7; perhaps TRBD2 as D (7 bases). Germline lookup yields CDR1 MDHEN and CDR2 SYDVKM. The CDR3 consists of 16 residues. V lost 5 bases and J 2 bases, leaving 19 bases between the germline ends. CDR3 residues: CASSPRPRGGAYEQYF. The DNA for the CDR3 is TGTGCCAGCAGTCCCCGACCTCGCGGGGGCGCCTACGAGCAGTACTTC.

This clone is a singleton in its sample. The CDR3 DNA reads TGCGCCAGCAGCCAAAGTGTCGCGGGGAACACCGGGGAGCTGTTTTTT. It encodes CASSQSVAGNTGELFF. The chain employs TRBV4-1 and TRBJ2-2, with D maybe TRBD2 (5 bases). V was cut by 2 bases and J by 1 base, with 11 bases left in between. Germline V lookup: CDR1 MGHRA, CDR2 YSYEKL. CDR3 length equals 16 residues.

CDR3 residues: CAWRWTSGGSETQYF. The CDR3 DNA reads TGTGCCTGGAGGTGGACTAGCGGGGGGTCAGAGACCCAGTACTTC. This chain joins TRBV30 and TRBJ2-5, with 14 bases lining up with TRBD2. CDR3 length: 15 amino acids. With 3 bases clipped from V and 4 bases from J, the junction kept 4 bases outside the gene matches. From germline, CDR1 is GTSNPN and CDR2 SVGIG (reference sequence).

J is TRBJ2-1 and V is TRBV27; 7 bases fit TRBD1. With V trimmed by 7 bases and J by 0 bases, 3 bases remained unmatched. This CDR3 region has 14 residues. CDR1 is MNHEY and CDR2 is SMNVEV in the germline V gene (reference sequence). The CDR3 here is CASTGTDSYNEQFF. CDR3 coding DNA: TGTGCCAGCACCGGGACAGACTCCTACAATGAGCAGTTCTTC.

This chain joins TRBV7-2 and TRBJ1-5; D is possibly TRBD1 (5 bases). This CDR3 is built from 15 residues. CDR1 and CDR2 (germline): SGHTA, FQGNSA. V lost 4 bases and J lost 6, with 16 bases in between. The CDR3 nucleotides read TGTGCCAGCAGCTCACAGGCGGGGGGGATTCAGCCCCAGCATTTT. Protein product: CASSSQAGGIQPQHF. Together with reference TRBV7-2 and TRBJ1-5, the CDR3 gives the full variable domain: GAGVSQSPSNKVTEKGKDVELRCDPISGHTALYWYRQSLGQGLEFLIYFQGNSAPDKSGLPSDRFSAERTGGSVSTLTIQRTQQEDSAVYLCASSSQAGGIQPQHFGDGTRLSIL.